The present entry profiles one T cell receptor (beta chain) with its context. Its antigen is unidentified. Sequencing used immunoSEQ multiplex PCR; TCRdb keeps in-frame clones, though not all of them. Of 90,000 to 150,000 clones listed, around 96% are singletons. This sample is drawn from a study of graft-versus-host responses after intestinal transplantation. Germline-derived CDR1 and CDR2 are LNHDA and SQIVND (reference sequence). V gave up 5 bases and J gave up 2 bases, with 7 bases separating them. The CDR3 consists of 13 residues. This chain joins TRBV19 and TRBJ2-1; no definite D call. The sample in question was unstimulated CD8+ T cells sorted from spleen or lymph node cells, obtained before intestinal transplant. The sequence was collected from a human donor who received an intestinal transplant. The CDR3 loop reads CASSDPPYNEQFF. As DNA, the CDR3 is TGTGCCAGTAGTGATCCCCCCTACAATGAGCAGTTCTTC.